This T cell receptor (beta chain) was found in a study of blood T cell repertoires in COVID-19. In the authors' workflow: By means of reference gene primer amplification, nucleated cell counts were estimated. Method: immunoSEQ multiplex PCR; TCRdb's copy keeps in-frame clones and lacks some. V, J and clone size were drawn from that table, and D and trimming were deduced from the DNA. The table records around 330,000 clones, about 85% of them present only once. The CDR3 totals 18 residues. Germline-derived CDR1 and CDR2 are MNHEY and SMNVEV (reference sequence). Trimming removed 3 bases at V and 2 bases at J, with 20 bases between.

What was sequenced was PBMCs or T cells enriched from blood (not recorded which). The clonotype originates from a woman under 40 who had been exposed to COVID-19. The chain joins TRBV27 to TRBJ2-1, with D possibly being TRBD2 (7 bases). Written as DNA, the CDR3 is TGTGCCAGCAGTTTCCTCTTTACCGGGGGGCCGACCTACAATGAGCAGTTCTTC. Translated: CASSFLFTGGPTYNEQFF.